The T cell receptor (beta chain) under discussion was sequenced for a study of cytomegalovirus exposure and HLA in healthy donors. General study results and limits: An analysis that was carried out later associated about 17,000 TCR beta sequences with HLA alleles at 0.05 false discovery rate.

While unrecorded immune exposures were likely, the donors were nominally healthy when sampled. With regard to this clone: Its antigen is unidentified.

The ends were cut back, 5 bases at V and 1 base at J, with 12 bases in the middle. The CDR3 runs to 14 residues. Germline CDR1 is SEHNR and CDR2 is FQNEAQ (reference sequence). The PCR contained 60 Vbeta and 13 Jbeta primers. The repertoire was sequenced with immunoSEQ multiplex PCR; TCRdb's copy has only in-frame clones and lacks some. The table lists some 110,000 clones, over 60% of them singletons. This TCR came from a woman between 35 and 50 years old in good health and CMV-seropositive. The sequenced sample consisted of PBMCs. The V gene is TRBV7-9, the J gene TRBJ2-7; D is uncertain. CDR3 coding DNA: TGTGCCAGCAGCCAACTGGGCAAATCCTACGAGCAGTACTTC. It yields the protein CASSQLGKSYEQYF.